This T cell receptor beta chain was identified in a study of memory CD4+ T cells and cytomegalovirus serostatus (dated by TCRdb to the late 2010s). Context from the whole study: The cohort included around 35 healthy adults from Belgium, of whom 9 were CMV seropositive and 24 were CMV seronegative. To replicate a published TCR-based CMV serostatus classifier, the researchers sequenced the CD4+ memory TCRbeta repertoires of a Belgian cohort whose cytomegalovirus serostatus was known. Results the study describes overall, beyond this receptor: For CMV serostatus prediction, a median bootstrapped AUC of approximately 0.95 was reached with the original framework, and a median bootstrapped AUC of roughly 0.9 was reached with a US-trained random forest. Among the 150 or so previously reported CMV-associated TCRbeta sequences, about 71 showed up in the CD4+ memory repertoires, with each one found in between one and five individuals. Only CD4+CD45RO+ memory cells were sequenced, in contrast to the original study, which included naive and memory CD4+ and CD8+ populations. The original-framework classifier achieved a median bootstrapped AUC of about 0.94 with a 95% CI of 0.76-1.00 on the Belgian cohort. The results were interpreted as suggesting that the CMV-associated TCR signature is largely present in the CD4+ memory repertoire.

At the junction V is shortened by 3 bases and J by 1 base; bases outside the gene matches: 8. From the cysteine up to the phenylalanine, the CDR3 has a length of 16 residues. CDR3 DNA only is kept here, 48 bases in frame from base 1. From a lookup of the germline V gene, CDR1 and CDR2 are KGHSH and LQKENI. With respect to this clone: Which antigen it targets is not known. The sample holds no much larger clone one base away, and base qualities are not on file.

A FACSAria II was used to sort memory CD4+ T cells, defined as single viable CD3+CD4+CD8-CD45RO+ cells. CMV serostatus was determined using a Roche Elecsys assay that detects serum IgG against CMV pp150, pp28, p38 and p52. Following thawing, total CD4+ T cells were enriched through positive selection using CD4 magnetic microbeads. The samples came from a different study that was designed specifically to examine the CD4+ T cell memory repertoire. Peripheral blood mononuclear cells were isolated and cryopreserved according to standard operating procedures, and serum was kept at -80 degrees C. The staining relied on CD3-PerCP (BW264/56), CD4-APC (RPA-T4), CD45RO-PE (UCHT1) and CD8-Pacific Orange (3B5) antibodies, and Sytox blue was used to exclude non-viable cells. The Quick-DNA Microprep Kit was used to extract genomic DNA from the sorted cells. TCRbeta DNA was amplified with the immunoSEQ hsTCRbeta kit following the manufacturer's protocol. An Illumina MiSeq instrument was used to sequence the TCRbeta libraries. Per the authors' processing: Once out-of-frame sequences had been removed, a few million distinct TCRbeta sequences were left, which works out to an average of approximately 73,000 per individual. Each individual was scored according to the count of 164 previously reported CMV-associated TCRbeta sequences and the total productive distinct TCRbeta count. A beta-binomial model was reimplemented in Python, and scikit-learn random forests with default parameters were trained on US cohort data. Classifier performance on the Belgian cohort was summarized as median AUC with percentile confidence intervals calculated over 10,000 bootstrap iterations. Entries here come from immuneACCESS through TCRdb and include only in-frame sequences with V and J called. Some clones fail to appear in such tables; in the studies checked, an unresolved V gene covers under half of the shortfall, and the cause of the remainder is unknown. The DNA was the basis for D and trimming; V, J and clone size are from that table. This sample holds roughly 45,000 clones; roughly 73% were observed only once. 0.7% to 0.8% of the sample is taken by the ten largest.

The rearranged chain carries TRBV18 and TRBJ2-7; the junction holds 8 bases that match TRBD1. The receptor comes from an adult in good health and CMV-seronegative. Sequencing input: memory CD4+ T cells from blood. This receptor has the CDR3 CASSPPRTGSSYEQYF. The DNA reads TGTGCCAGCTCACCGCCTAGGACAGGGAGTTCCTACGAGCAGTACTTC.